Detailed here is one T cell receptor (beta chain). Its antigen is not identified. Researchers ran immunoSEQ v3.0 at survey level. Sequencing used immunoSEQ multiplex PCR; TCRdb keeps in-frame clones, though not all of them. The sample has around 13,000 clones; around 89% are singletons. The sample is drawn from a study of long-term antiretroviral therapy in people with HIV. Study details: The earliest specimens came about a decade ahead of the 2015 immediate-ART recommendation. Study results and caveats: Possibly under older ART regimens, blood was drawn between about 2003 and 2017. ART preceded a rise in diversity that nonetheless stayed lower than in transplant donor controls.

The CDR3 extends over 15 amino acids. Per the germline V gene, CDR1 is ENHRY and CDR2 is SYGVKD. This specimen was unsorted PBMCs, taken 2.1 years after starting antiretroviral therapy. The genes are TRBV10-3 and TRBJ2-5; 10 bases are a match to TRBD1. TRBJ2-7 matches the DNA end more closely, so the J call is doubtful. This clonotype was sampled from a woman aged 40-49 years with HIV. The CDR3 spells CAITTGTGAGHEQYF. The CDR3 DNA follows: TGTGCCATCACAACCGGGACAGGGGCCGGCCACGAGCAGTACTTC.